The rows below give T cell receptor beta chains drawn from one sample of a study. From the 5' RACE reads, TCRdb called clonotypes with MiXCR, one entry per CDR3 protein. The table includes under 65,000 distinct CDR3 sequences, 25% to 30% detected once. The sequenced material came from tumor-infiltrating memory CD4+ T cells sorted from the breast tumor. The receptors derive from a female donor with breast cancer. The conserved cysteine and the conserved F or W are not part of the CDR3 here. Each record gives: J gene, V gene, CDR3 protein.

J: TRBJ1-6
V: TRBV10-2
CDR3: ASSERPVDSPLH

J: TRBJ2-1
V: TRBV20-1
CDR3: SASSSGRGMGYNEQF

J: TRBJ1-2
V: TRBV7-2
CDR3: ASSFKAAGEANYGYT

J: TRBJ2-1
V: TRBV20-1
CDR3: SAGRDESLSEQF

J: TRBJ2-2
V: TRBV28
CDR3: ASYTNTGELF

J: TRBJ1-3
V: TRBV18
CDR3: ASSPSGESSGNTIY

J: TRBJ2-1
V: TRBV6-1
CDR3: ASSPPTSGGSNEQF

J: TRBJ1-2
V: TRBV5-1
CDR3: ASSSLLTDGQTI

J: TRBJ2-7
V: TRBV7-6
CDR3: ASSLDSGNYEQY

J: TRBJ2-1
V: TRBV7-2
CDR3: ASSLGTDPRPF

J: TRBJ2-7
V: TRBV6-2/TRBV6-3
CDR3: ASSYSGTSAYEQY

J: TRBJ2-5
V: TRBV10-3
CDR3: AISESTSGSRETQY

J: TRBJ2-3
V: TRBV6-5
CDR3: ASSYSRLRPDTQY

J: TRBJ2-2
V: TRBV15
CDR3: ATSRGTGGENGELF

J: TRBJ2-2
V: TRBV7-6
CDR3: ASSLRVPGTGELF

J: TRBJ2-5
V: TRBV29-1
CDR3: SVENQETQY

J: TRBJ2-7
V: TRBV20-1
CDR3: SALTGAAGQY

J: TRBJ2-1
V: TRBV29-1
CDR3: SVRPAGEGGQF

J: TRBJ2-7
V: TRBV28
CDR3: ASSLGGDAYEQY

J: TRBJ1-5
V: TRBV6-5
CDR3: ASSYSRGGGQPQH

J: TRBJ1-5
V: TRBV20-1
CDR3: SAPGTSGQPQH

J: TRBJ1-6
V: TRBV20-1
CDR3: SASGGQGRPNSPLH

J: TRBJ1-6
V: TRBV7-2
CDR3: ASSLYIGSLH

J: TRBJ2-2
V: TRBV11-2
CDR3: ASSLSRLVGAGELF

J: TRBJ2-1
V: TRBV27
CDR3: ASSPRRRDNEQF

J: TRBJ1-5
V: TRBV12-3/TRBV12-4
CDR3: ASTPSGPNQPQH

J: TRBJ2-2
V: TRBV9
CDR3: ASSVGATNTGELF

J: TRBJ1-3
V: TRBV10-3
CDR3: AIKDSQGNTIY

J: TRBJ1-1
V: TRBV7-9
CDR3: ASSAQGGIGTEAF

J: TRBJ2-6
V: TRBV7-3
CDR3: ASSLAGSGANVLT

J: TRBJ2-3
V: TRBV7-2
CDR3: ASSSGGNPYTDTQY

J: TRBJ2-2
V: TRBV29-1
CDR3: SGGQTNTGELF

J: TRBJ2-3
V: TRBV7-8
CDR3: ASTTGASTDTQY

J: TRBJ1-5
V: TRBV6-5
CDR3: ASSPRGGSNQPQH

J: TRBJ2-5
V: TRBV5-6
CDR3: ASSFLGRRETQY

J: TRBJ2-7
V: TRBV5-5
CDR3: ASSFIPGTSGNEQY

J: TRBJ1-5
V: TRBV5-1
CDR3: ASSSNSDQPQH

J: TRBJ1-2
V: TRBV5-1
CDR3: ASSLRDSRNYGYT

J: TRBJ1-2
V: TRBV5-1
CDR3: ASSPGGFDYGYT

J: TRBJ1-4
V: TRBV6-2/TRBV6-3
CDR3: ASSRGPGWEKLF

J: TRBJ2-7
V: TRBV6-5
CDR3: ASSVGTSGKRTSYEQY